This TCR beta chain was identified during a study of blood T cell repertoires in COVID-19. Overall study: Acute and convalescent COVID-19 specimens originated in the United States, Italy and Spain.

TCRdb's copy holds only in-frame clones and misses some; the assay was immunoSEQ multiplex PCR. This table holds 85,000 to 110,000 clones, about nine tenths found once. With 0 bases clipped from V and 11 bases from J, the junction kept 6 bases outside the gene matches. CDR1 KGHSH and CDR2 LQKENI come from the germline V gene. The CDR3 runs to 15 residues. The source material was peripheral blood. The TCR was taken from a woman aged 80 or over in a cohort sampled during active COVID-19. This rearrangement joins TRBV18 to TRBJ1-4; 10 positions match TRBD1. The CDR3 sequence: CASSPPGQGLRKLFF. CDR3 nucleotide sequence: TGTGCCAGCTCACCACCGGGACAGGGGTTAAGGAAACTGTTTTTT. The full variable domain, completed using reference TRBV18 and TRBJ1-4, is NAGVMQNPRHLVRRRGQEARLRCSPMKGHSHVYWYRQLPEEGLKFMVYLQKENIIDESGMPKERFSAEFPKEGPSILRIQQVVRGDSAAYFCASSPPGQGLRKLFFGSGTQLSVL.